This note documents a single TCR beta chain sequence. The antigen remains unidentified. These data come from a study of identical twins. Findings and caveats of the study: High-abundance cord blood beta clonotypes had fewer insertions; memory repertoires showed none. Where out-of-frame alpha sequences were twin-shared, they showed excess low generation probability.

CDR1 is SQVTM and CDR2 is ANQGSEA in the germline V gene. CDR3 length: 14 amino acids. Unmatched junction bases numbered 4, after V lost 6 bases and J lost 2 bases. TCRdb itself ran the 5' RACE reads through MiXCR, one entry per CDR3 protein. The repertoire holds 1.5 million to 2 million distinct CDR3 sequences, with roughly a third as singletons. The TCR comes from a newborn girl in good health. The sample consisted of cord blood. V is TRBV29-1 and J is TRBJ1-5; 10 bases match TRBD1. Written as DNA, the CDR3 is TGCAGCGTCGCGACAGGGGGCGGCAATCAGCCCCAGCATTTT. Translated, it gives CSVATGGGNQPQHF.